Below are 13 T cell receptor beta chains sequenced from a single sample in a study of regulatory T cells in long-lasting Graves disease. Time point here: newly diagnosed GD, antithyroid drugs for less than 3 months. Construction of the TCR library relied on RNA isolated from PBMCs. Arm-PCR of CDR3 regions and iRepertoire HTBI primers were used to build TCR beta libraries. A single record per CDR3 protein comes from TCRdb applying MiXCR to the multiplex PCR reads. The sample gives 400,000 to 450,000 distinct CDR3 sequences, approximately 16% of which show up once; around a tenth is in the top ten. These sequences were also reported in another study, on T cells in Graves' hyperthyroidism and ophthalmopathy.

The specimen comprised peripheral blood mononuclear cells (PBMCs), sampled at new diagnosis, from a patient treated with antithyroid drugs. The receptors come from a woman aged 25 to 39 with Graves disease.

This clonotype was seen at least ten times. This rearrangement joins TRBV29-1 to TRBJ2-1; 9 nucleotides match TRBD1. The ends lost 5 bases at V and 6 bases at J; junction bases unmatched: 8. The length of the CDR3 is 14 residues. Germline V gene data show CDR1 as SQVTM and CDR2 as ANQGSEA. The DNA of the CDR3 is TGCAGCGTTACCCGGACAGGGGATCGCAATGAGCAGTTCTTC. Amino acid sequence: CSVTRTGDRNEQFF.

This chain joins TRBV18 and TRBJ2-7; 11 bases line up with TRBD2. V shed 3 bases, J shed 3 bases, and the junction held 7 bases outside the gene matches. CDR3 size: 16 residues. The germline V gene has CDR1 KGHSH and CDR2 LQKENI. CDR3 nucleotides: TGTGCCAGCTCACCCACTAGCGGGAGTTTCTTCTACGAGCAGTACTTC. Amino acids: CASSPTSGSFFYEQYF.

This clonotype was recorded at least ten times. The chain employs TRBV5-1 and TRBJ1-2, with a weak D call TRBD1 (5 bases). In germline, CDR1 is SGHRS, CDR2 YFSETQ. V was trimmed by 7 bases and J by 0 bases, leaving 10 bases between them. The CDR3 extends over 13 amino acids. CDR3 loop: CASGTGSNYGYTF. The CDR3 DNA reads TGCGCCAGCGGCACAGGATCTAACTATGGCTACACCTTC.

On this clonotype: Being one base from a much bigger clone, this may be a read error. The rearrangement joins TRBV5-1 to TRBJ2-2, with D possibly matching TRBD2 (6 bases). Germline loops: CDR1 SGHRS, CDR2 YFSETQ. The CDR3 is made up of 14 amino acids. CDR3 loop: CASSGPGADGELYF. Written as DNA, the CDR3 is TGCGCCAGCAGCGGCCCGGGAGCGGACGGGGAGCTGTATTTT.

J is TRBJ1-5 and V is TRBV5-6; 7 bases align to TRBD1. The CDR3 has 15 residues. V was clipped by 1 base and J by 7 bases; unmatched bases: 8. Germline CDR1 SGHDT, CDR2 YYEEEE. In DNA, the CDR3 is TGTGCCAGCAGCTTGACAGGGGACCTCGGGCAGCCCCAGCATTTT. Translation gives CASSLTGDLGQPQHF.

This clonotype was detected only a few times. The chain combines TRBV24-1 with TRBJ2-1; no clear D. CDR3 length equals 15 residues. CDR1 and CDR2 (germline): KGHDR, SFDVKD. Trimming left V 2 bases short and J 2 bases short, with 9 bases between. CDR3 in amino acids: CATSDSRLPYNEQFF. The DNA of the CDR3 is TGTGCCACCAGTGATTCTCGCCTCCCCTACAATGAGCAGTTCTTC.

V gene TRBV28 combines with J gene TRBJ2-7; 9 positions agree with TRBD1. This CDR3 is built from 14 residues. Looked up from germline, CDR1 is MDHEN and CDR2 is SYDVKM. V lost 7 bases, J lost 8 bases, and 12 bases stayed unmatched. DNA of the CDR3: TGTGCCAGCAATCCTACAGGGGGCGGTTCGAAGCAGTACTTC. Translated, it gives CASNPTGGGSKQYF.

The CDR3 sequence is CASSFGQGGSPLHF. The CDR3 region has the DNA TGTGCCAGCAGCTTCGGACAGGGAGGCTCACCCCTCCACTTT. The chain has TRBV13 and TRBJ1-6, with 8 bases matching TRBD1. With V trimmed by 3 bases and J by 10 bases, 5 bases remained unmatched. The CDR3 totals 14 residues. CDR1 and CDR2 (germline): PRHDT, FYEKMQ (reference sequence).

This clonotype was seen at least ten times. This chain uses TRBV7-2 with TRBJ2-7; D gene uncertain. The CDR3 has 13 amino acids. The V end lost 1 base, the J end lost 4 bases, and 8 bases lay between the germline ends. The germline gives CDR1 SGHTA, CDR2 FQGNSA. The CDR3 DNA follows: TGTGCCAGCAGCTTAGAGGTATCGTACGAGCAGTACTTC. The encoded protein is CASSLEVSYEQYF.

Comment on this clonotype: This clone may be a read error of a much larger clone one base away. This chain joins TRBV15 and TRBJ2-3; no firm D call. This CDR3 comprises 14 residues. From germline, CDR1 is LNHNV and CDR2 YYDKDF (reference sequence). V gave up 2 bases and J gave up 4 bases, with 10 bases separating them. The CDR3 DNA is TGTGCCACCAGCAGAACCATTGGCCCAGATACGCAGTATTTT. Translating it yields CATSRTIGPDTQYF.

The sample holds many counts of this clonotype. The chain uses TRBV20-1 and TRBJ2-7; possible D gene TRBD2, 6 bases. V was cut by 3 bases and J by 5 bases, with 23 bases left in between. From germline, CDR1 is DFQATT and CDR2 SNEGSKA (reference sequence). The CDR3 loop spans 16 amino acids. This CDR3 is CSARAPRGYPPNEQYF. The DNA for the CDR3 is TGCAGTGCTAGGGCTCCCCGGGGGTATCCCCCCAACGAGCAGTACTTC.

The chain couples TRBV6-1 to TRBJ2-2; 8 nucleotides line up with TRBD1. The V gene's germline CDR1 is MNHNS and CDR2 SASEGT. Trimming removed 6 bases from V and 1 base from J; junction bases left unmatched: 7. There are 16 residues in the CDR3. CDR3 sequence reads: CASRPTTGVNTGELFF. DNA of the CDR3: TGTGCCAGCAGACCCACGACAGGGGTGAACACCGGGGAGCTGTTTTTT.

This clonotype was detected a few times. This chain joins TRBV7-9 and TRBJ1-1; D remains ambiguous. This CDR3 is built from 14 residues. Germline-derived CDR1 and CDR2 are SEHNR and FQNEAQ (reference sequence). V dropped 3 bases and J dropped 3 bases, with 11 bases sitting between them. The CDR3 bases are TGTGCCAGCAGCTTCTCCAGGCGGGACACTGAAGCTTTCTTT. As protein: CASSFSRRDTEAFF.